This T cell receptor beta chain was sequenced in a study of blood T cells in healthy people across ages. This clonotype was seen more than once but under ten times. This CDR3 is 15 amino acids long. Germline V gene data show CDR1 as SGHTA and CDR2 as FQGNSA. With 3 bases clipped from V and 4 bases from J, the junction kept 5 bases outside the gene matches. A second about 7 to 11 cycle PCR used barcoded and J-beta primers. Sequencing recovered at least 3 million CDR3-containing paired-end reads from each sample. From the 5' RACE reads, TCRdb called clonotypes with MiXCR, one entry per CDR3 protein. The sample lists roughly 720,000 distinct CDR3 sequences; 40% to 65% were seen once.

The source is a man older than 75 in good health. The sample was blood. The V gene is TRBV7-2, the J gene TRBJ1-2, with 10 nucleotides matching TRBD1. The CDR3 loop is CASSFPGTGVYGYTF. The CDR3 DNA is TGTGCCAGCAGCTTTCCCGGGACAGGGGTCTATGGCTACACCTTC.